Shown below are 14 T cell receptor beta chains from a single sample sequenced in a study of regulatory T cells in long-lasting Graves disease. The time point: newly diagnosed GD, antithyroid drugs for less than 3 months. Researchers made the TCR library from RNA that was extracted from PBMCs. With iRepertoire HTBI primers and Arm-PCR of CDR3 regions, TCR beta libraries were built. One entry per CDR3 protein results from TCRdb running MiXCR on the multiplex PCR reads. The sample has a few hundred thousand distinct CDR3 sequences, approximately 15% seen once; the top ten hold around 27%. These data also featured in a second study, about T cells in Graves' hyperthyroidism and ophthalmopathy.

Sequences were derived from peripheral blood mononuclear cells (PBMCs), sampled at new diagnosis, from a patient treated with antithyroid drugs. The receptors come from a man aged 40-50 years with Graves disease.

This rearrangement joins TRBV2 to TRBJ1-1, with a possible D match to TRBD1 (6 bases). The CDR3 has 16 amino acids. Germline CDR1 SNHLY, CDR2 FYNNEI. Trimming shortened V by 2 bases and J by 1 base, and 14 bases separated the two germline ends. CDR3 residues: CASSELGAHSNTEAFF. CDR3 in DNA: TGTGCCAGCAGTGAATTGGGGGCACATTCGAACACTGAAGCTTTCTTT. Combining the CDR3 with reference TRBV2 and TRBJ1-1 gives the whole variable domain EPEVTQTPSHQVTQMGQEVILRCVPISNHLYFYWYRQILGQKVEFLVSFYNNEISEKSEIFDDQFSVERPDGSNFTLKIRSTKLEDSAMYFCASSELGAHSNTEAFFGQGTRLTVV.

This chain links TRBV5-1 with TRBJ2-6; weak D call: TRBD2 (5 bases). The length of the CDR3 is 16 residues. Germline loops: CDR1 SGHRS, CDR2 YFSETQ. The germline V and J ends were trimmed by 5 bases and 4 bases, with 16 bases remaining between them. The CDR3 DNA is TGCGCCAGCAGTTTCGCCCCCGGGGTCGGGGCCAACGTCCTGACTTTC. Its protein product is CASSFAPGVGANVLTF.

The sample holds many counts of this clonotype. This CDR3 reads CASSEQGTAYNEQFF. The CDR3 DNA is TGTGCCAGCAGTGAACAAGGGACAGCCTACAATGAGCAGTTCTTC. The chain links TRBV6-1 to TRBJ2-1; 7 nucleotides line up with TRBD1. Germline trimming cut 2 bases from V and 2 bases from J; bases unmatched to any gene: 3. Germline CDR1 reads MNHNS; CDR2 reads SASEGT. CDR3 length: 15 residues.

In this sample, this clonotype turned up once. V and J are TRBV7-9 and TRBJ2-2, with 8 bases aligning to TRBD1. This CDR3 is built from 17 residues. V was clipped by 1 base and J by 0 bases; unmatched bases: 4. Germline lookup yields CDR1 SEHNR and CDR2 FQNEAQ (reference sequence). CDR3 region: CASSLEGQGPNTGELFF. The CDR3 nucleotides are TGTGCCAGCAGCTTAGAAGGACAGGGCCCGAACACCGGGGAGCTGTTTTTT. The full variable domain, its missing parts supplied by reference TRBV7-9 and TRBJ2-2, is DTGVSQNPRHKITKRGQNVTFRCDPISEHNRLYWYRQTLGQGPEFLTYFQNEAQLEKSRLLSDRFSAERPKGSFSTLEIQRTEQGDSAMYLCASSLEGQGPNTGELFFGEGSRLTVL.

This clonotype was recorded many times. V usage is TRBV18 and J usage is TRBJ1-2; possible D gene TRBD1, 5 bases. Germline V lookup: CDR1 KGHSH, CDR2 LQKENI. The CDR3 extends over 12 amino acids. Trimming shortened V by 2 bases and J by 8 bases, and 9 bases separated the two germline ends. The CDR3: CASSPDRRGYTF. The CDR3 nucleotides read TGTGCCAGCTCACCAGACAGAAGGGGCTACACCTTC.

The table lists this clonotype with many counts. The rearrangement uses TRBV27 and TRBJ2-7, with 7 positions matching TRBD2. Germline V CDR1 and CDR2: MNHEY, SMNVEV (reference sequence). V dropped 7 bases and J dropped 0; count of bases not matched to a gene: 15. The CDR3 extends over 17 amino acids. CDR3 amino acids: CASTIHASSGVSYEQYF. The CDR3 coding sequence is TGTGCCAGCACTATTCACGCGTCTAGCGGTGTCTCCTACGAGCAGTACTTC.

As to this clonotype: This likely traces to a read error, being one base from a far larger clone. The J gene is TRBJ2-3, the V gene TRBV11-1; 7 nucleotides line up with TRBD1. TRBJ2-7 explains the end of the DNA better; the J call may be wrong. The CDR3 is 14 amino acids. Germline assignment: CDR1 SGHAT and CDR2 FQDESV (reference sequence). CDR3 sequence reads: CASSLKGAYHEQYF. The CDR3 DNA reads TGTGCCAGCAGCTTAAAGGGGGCGTACCACGAGCAGTACTTC.

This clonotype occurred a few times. Written as DNA, the CDR3 is TGCAGTGCTAGCCGCGGACAGGGTGAGCAGTTCTTC. It yields the protein CSASRGQGEQFF. The chain is built from TRBV20-1 and TRBJ2-1; 8 bases fit TRBD1. The ends lost 3 bases at V and 9 bases at J; junction bases unmatched: 4. The germline V gene has CDR1 DFQATT and CDR2 SNEGSKA (reference sequence). This CDR3 has 12 residues.

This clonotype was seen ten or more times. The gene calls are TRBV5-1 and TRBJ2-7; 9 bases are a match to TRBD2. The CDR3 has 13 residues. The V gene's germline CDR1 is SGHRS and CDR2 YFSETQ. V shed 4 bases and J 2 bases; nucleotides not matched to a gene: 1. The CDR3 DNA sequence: TGCGCCAGCAGCGCGGGGGGGACCTACGAGCAGTACTTC. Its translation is CASSAGGTYEQYF. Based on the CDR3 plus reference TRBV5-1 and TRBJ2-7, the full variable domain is KAGVTQTPRYLIKTRGQQVTLSCSPISGHRSVSWYQQTPGQGLQFLFEYFSETQRNKGNFPGRFSGRQFSNSRSEMNVSTLELGDSALYLCASSAGGTYEQYFGPGTRLTVT.

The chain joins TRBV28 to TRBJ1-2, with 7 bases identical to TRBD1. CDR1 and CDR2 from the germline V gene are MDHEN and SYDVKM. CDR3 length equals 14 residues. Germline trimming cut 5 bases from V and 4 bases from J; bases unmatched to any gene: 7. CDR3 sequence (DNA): TGTGCCAGCAGTACAGGGGTTCAACGCTATGGCTACACCTTC. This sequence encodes CASSTGVQRYGYTF.

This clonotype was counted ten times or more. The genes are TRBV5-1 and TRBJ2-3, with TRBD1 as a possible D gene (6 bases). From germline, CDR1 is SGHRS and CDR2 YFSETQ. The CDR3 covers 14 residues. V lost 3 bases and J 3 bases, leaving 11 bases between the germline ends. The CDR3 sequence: CASSSSTGTDTQYF. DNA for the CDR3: TGCGCCAGCAGCTCATCCACAGGGACAGATACGCAGTATTTT.

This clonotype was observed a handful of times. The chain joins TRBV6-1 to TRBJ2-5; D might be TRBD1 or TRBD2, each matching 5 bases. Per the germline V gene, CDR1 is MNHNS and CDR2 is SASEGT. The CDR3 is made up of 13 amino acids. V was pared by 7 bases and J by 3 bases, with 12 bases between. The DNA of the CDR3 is TGTGCCAGCAATACGAGGGGAAAAGAGACCCAGTACTTC. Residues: CASNTRGKETQYF.

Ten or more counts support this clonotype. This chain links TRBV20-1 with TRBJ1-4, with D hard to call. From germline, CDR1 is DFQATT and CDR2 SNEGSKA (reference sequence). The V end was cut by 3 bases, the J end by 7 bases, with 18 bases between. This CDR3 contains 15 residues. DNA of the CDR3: TGCAGTGCTAGCCCCGGTGACGCGAGTGTTGAAAAACTGTTTTTT. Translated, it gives CSASPGDASVEKLFF.

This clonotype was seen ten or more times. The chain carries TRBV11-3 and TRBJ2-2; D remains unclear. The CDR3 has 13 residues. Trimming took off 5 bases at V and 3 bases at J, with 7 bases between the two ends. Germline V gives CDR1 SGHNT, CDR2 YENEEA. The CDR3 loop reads CASSTWDTGELFF. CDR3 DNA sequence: TGTGCCAGCAGCACTTGGGACACCGGGGAGCTGTTTTTT.